This TCR beta chain was identified during a study of vaccination effects on CD4 cells after COVID-19. Peptide-pool stimulation followed by sequencing identified expanded antigen-specific CD4+ clonotypes in the ViraFEST assay. Following 10 days of culture, CD4+ T cells were isolated. Wells each received some 2.2 million PBMC, cultured with around 9.6 IU/ml IL-2 and 10 ug/ml peptides. Measured with immunoSEQ multiplex PCR; TCRdb has only the in-frame clones, and not every one. The sample includes 50,000 or so clones, roughly 80% of them seen just once. As for this clone: Its specificity is not known.

This TCR came from a human donor who received a COVID-19 vaccine. Specimen: CD4+ T cells from PBMCs cultured with HCoV-229E spike peptides, collected before COVID-19 vaccination.

CDR3 amino acids: CRVDRAETQYF. CDR3 nucleotide sequence: TGCAGGGTGGACAGGGCAGAGACCCAGTACTTC. The chain employs TRBV20-1 and TRBJ2-5, with TRBD1 matching over 8 bases. CDR1 is DFQATT and CDR2 is SNEGSKA in the germline V gene (reference sequence). This CDR3 is 11 amino acids long.